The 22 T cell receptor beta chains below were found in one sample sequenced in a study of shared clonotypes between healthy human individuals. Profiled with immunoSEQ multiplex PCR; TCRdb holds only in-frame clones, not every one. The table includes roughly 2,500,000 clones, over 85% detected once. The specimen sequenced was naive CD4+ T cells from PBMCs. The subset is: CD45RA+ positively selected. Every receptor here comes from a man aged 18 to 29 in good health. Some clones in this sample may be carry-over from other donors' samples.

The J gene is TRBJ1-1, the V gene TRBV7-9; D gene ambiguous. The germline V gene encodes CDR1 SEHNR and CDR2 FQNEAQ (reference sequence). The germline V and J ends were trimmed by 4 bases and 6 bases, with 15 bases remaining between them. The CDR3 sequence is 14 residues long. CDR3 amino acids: CASSSSVVTAEAFF. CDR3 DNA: TGTGCCAGCAGCTCTTCTGTCGTCACTGCTGAAGCTTTCTTT.

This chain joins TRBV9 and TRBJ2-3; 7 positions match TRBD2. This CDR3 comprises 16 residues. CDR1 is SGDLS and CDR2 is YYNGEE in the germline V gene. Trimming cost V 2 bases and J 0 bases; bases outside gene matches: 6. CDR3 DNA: TGTGCCAGCAGCGTGGGGGGGACGGCAAGCACAGATACGCAGTATTTT. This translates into CASSVGGTASTDTQYF.

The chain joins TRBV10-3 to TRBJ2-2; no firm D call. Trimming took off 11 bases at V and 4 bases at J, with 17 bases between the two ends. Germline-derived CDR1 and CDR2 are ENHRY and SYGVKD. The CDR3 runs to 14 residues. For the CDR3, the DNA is TGTGCCGCCCGGACCCTCGTGGGCACCGGGGAGCTGTTTTTT. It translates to CAARTLVGTGELFF.

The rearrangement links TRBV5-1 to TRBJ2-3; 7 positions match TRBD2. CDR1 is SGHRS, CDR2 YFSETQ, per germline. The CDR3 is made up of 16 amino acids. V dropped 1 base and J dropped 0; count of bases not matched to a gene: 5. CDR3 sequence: CASSLYASGSTDTQYF. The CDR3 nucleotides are TGCGCCAGCAGCTTGTATGCTAGCGGAAGCACAGATACGCAGTATTTT.

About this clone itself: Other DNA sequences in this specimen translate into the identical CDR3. The DNA for the CDR3 is TGTGCCAGCAGTCTAGGGGCGGGCAGAACCTACGAGCAGTACTTC. It codes for CASSLGAGRTYEQYF. The rearrangement uses TRBV27 and TRBJ2-7; D tentatively fits TRBD1 or TRBD2 (5 bases each). Trimming removed 5 bases at V and 2 bases at J, with 16 bases between. The germline CDR1 and CDR2 sequences are MNHEY and SMNVEV (reference sequence). This CDR3 spans 15 amino acids.

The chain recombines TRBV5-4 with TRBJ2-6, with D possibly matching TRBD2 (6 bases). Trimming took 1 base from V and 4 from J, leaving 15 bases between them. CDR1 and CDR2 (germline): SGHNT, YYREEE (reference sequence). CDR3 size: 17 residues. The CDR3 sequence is CASSLPGWDSGANVLTF. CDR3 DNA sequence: TGTGCCAGCAGCTTGCCTGGATGGGACTCCGGGGCCAACGTCCTGACTTTC.

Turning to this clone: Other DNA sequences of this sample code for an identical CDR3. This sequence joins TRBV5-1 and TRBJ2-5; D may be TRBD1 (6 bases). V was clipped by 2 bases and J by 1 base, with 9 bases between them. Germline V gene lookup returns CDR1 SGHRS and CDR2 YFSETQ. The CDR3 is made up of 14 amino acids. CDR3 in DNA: TGCGCCAGCAGCTTAACAGGGCGCCAAGAGACCCAGTACTTC. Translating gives CASSLTGRQETQYF.

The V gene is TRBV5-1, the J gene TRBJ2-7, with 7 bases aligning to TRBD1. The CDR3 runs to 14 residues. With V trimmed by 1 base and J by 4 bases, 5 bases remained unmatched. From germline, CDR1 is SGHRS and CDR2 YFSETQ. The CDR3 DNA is TGCGCCAGCAGCTTGATGAACAGGGGATACGAGCAGTACTTC. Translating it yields CASSLMNRGYEQYF. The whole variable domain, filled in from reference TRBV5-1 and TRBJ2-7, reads KAGVTQTPRYLIKTRGQQVTLSCSPISGHRSVSWYQQTPGQGLQFLFEYFSETQRNKGNFPGRFSGRQFSNSRSEMNVSTLELGDSALYLCASSLMNRGYEQYFGPGTRLTVT.

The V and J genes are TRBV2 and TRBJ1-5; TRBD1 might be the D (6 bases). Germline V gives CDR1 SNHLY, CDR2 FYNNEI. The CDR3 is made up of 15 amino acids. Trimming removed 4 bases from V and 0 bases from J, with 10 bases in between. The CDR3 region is CASSGGGLSNQPQHF. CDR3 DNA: TGTGCCAGCAGTGGGGGGGGCCTTAGCAATCAGCCCCAGCATTTT.

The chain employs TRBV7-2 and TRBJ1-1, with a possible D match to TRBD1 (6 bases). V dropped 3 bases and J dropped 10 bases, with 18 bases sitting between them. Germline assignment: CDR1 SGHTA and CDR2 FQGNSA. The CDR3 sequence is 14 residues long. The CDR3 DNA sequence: TGTGCCAGCAGCTTGGGTGACAGGCTAAGGGGAGCTTTCTTT. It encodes CASSLGDRLRGAFF. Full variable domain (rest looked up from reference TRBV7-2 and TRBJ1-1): GAGVSQSPSNKVTEKGKDVELRCDPISGHTALYWYRQSLGQGLEFLIYFQGNSAPDKSGLPSDRFSAERTGGSVSTLTIQRTQQEDSAVYLCASSLGDRLRGAFFGQGTRLTVV.

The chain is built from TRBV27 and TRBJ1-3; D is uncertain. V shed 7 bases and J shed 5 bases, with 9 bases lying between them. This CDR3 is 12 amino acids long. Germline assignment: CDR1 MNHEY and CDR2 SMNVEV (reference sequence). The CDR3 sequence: CASMGGRNTIYF. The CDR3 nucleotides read TGTGCCAGCATGGGTGGGCGAAACACCATATATTTT.

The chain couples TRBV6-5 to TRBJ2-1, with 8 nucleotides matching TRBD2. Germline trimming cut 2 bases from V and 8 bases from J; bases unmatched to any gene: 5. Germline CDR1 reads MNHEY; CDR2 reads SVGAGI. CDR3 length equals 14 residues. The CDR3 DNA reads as TGTGCCAGCAGTTACGGACTAGCATCAGATGAGCAGTTCTTC. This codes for CASSYGLASDEQFF.

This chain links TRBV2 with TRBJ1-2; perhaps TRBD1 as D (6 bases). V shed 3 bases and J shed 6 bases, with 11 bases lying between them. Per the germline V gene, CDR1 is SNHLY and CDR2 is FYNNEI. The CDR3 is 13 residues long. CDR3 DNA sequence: TGTGCCAGCAGTGACAGGGGTCCCCATGGCTACACCTTC. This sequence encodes CASSDRGPHGYTF.

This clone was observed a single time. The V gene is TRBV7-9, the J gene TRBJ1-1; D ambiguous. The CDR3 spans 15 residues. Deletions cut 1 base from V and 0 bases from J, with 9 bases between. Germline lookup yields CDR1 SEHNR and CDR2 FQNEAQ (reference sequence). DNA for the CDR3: TGTGCCAGCAGCTTAGGAGGAACCTTGAACACTGAAGCTTTCTTT. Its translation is CASSLGGTLNTEAFF. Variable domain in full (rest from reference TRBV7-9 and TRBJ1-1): DTGVSQNPRHKITKRGQNVTFRCDPISEHNRLYWYRQTLGQGPEFLTYFQNEAQLEKSRLLSDRFSAERPKGSFSTLEIQRTEQGDSAMYLCASSLGGTLNTEAFFGQGTRLTVV.

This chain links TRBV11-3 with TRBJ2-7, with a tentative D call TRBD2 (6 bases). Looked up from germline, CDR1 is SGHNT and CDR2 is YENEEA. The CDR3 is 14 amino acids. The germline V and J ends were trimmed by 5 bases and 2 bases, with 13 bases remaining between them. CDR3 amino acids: CASSAGTPPYEQYF. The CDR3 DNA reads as TGTGCCAGCAGCGCCGGGACTCCGCCCTACGAGCAGTACTTC.

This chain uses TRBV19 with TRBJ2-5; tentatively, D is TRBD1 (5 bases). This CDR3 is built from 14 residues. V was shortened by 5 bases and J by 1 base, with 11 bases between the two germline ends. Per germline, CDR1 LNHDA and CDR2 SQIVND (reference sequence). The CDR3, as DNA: TGTGCCAGTAGTTCTCACAGGATCCAAGAGACCCAGTACTTC. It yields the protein CASSSHRIQETQYF. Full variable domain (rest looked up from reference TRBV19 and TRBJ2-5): DGGITQSPKYLFRKEGQNVTLSCEQNLNHDAMYWYRQDPGQGLRLIYYSQIVNDFQKGDIAEGYSVSREKKESFPLTVTSAQKNPTAFYLCASSSHRIQETQYFGPGTRLLVL.

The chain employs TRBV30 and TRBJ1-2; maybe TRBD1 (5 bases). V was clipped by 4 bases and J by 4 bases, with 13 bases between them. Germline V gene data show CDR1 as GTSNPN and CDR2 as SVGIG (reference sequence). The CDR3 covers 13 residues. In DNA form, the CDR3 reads TGTGCCTGGACGGGGGGATATACCTATGGCTACACCTTC. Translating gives CAWTGGYTYGYTF.

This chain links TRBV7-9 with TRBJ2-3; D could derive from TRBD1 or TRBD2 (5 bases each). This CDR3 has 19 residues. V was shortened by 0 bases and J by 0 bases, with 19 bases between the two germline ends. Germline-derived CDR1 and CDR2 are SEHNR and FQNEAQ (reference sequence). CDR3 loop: CASSLALLIQGPSTDTQYF. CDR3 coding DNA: TGTGCCAGCAGCTTAGCGCTGCTCATCCAGGGACCTAGCACAGATACGCAGTATTTT.

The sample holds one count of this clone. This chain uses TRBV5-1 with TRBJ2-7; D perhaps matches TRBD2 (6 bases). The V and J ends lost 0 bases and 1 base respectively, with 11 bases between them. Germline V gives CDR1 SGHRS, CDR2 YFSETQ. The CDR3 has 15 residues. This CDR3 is CASSLEPGRSYEQYF. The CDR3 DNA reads TGCGCCAGCAGCTTGGAACCAGGGAGGTCCTACGAGCAGTACTTC.

CDR3 sequence reads: CASSPRAVTDTQYF. CDR3 coding DNA: TGCGCCAGCAGCCCGCGGGCGGTCACAGATACGCAGTATTTT. This rearrangement joins TRBV5-1 to TRBJ2-3; perhaps TRBD2 as D (5 bases). Germline CDR1 is SGHRS and CDR2 is YFSETQ. V gave up 4 bases and J gave up 2 bases, with 11 bases separating them. This CDR3 has 14 residues.

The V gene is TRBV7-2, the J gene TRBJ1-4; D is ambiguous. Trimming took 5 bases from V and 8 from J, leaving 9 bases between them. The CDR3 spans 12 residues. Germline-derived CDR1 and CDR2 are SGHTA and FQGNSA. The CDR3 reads CASSIGREKLFF. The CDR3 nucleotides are TGTGCCAGCAGCATCGGTAGGGAAAAACTGTTTTTT.

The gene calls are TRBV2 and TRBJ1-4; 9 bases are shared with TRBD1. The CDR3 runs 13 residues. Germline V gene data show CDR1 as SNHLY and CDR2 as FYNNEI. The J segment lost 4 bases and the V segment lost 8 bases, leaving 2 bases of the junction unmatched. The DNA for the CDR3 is TGTGCCAGCCAGACAGGGGGTAATGAAAAACTGTTTTTT. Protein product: CASQTGGNEKLFF.